The T cell receptor beta chain described here comes from a study of blood T cell repertoires in COVID-19. Study as a whole: Samples representing acute and convalescent COVID-19 were sourced from the United States, Italy and Spain. PBMCs, B-cell-depleted T cells, or T cells provided the cDNA or gDNA that made up the material.

Participant ages covered about 18 to 95 years across 20 to 25 US areas. In assigning cohorts, the study relied on participant-reported clinical history. Clones were read by immunoSEQ multiplex PCR, and TCRdb kept only the in-frame ones, dropping some. The sample shows over 200,000 clones, about nine tenths of them seen only once. CDR1 is DFQATT and CDR2 is SNEGSKA in the germline V gene (reference sequence). This CDR3 comprises 11 residues. Between the trimmed V and J ends, which lost 4 bases and 4 bases, there was a span of 4 bases. This clone was observed a few times. The TCR sequence derives from a woman aged 40 to 50 with acute COVID-19. The sequencing input was PBMCs or T cells enriched from blood (not recorded which). The chain is built from TRBV20-1 and TRBJ1-4; D ambiguous. For the CDR3, the DNA is TGCAGTGCTACCCTTAATGAAAAACTGTTTTTT. It specifies CSATLNEKLFF.